Following are 7 T cell receptor beta chains from one sample sequenced in a study of blood T cell repertoires in COVID-19. Clones were sequenced by immunoSEQ multiplex PCR, and TCRdb holds only the in-frame ones, with some missing. The sample comprises about 150,000 clones, just under 85% of which are singletons, and less than 3.5% rests with the top ten. Sequencing was carried out using peripheral blood. These receptors came from a woman of 80 years or more with COVID-19, enrolled during active disease.

This clone has just a few counts. CDR3 bases: TGTGCCAGCTCAGGAGGCAACCAAGAGACCCAGTACTTC. Translating it yields CASSGGNQETQYF. This chain joins TRBV18 and TRBJ2-5; D might be TRBD2 (5 bases). The CDR3 extends over 13 amino acids. Per the germline V gene, CDR1 is KGHSH and CDR2 is LQKENI. V lost 5 bases and J 0 bases, leaving 7 bases between the germline ends.

The chain carries TRBV6-5 and TRBJ1-1, with a possible D match to TRBD1 (5 bases). In germline, CDR1 is MNHEY, CDR2 SVGAGI. V was pared by 7 bases and J by 3 bases, with 6 bases between. The CDR3 covers 11 residues. The CDR3 protein is CASTGYTEAFF. CDR3 coding DNA: TGTGCCAGCACAGGGTACACTGAAGCTTTCTTT.

This clone was counted only a few times. The chain employs TRBV18 and TRBJ2-2; TRBD2 is a possible D gene (6 bases). The CDR3 runs 14 residues. Germline V lookup: CDR1 KGHSH, CDR2 LQKENI. The V and J ends lost 3 bases and 5 bases respectively, with 10 bases between them. CDR3: CASSPRRVTGELFF. The CDR3, as DNA: TGTGCCAGCTCACCGCGGAGGGTGACCGGGGAGCTGTTTTTT. The full variable domain, in which reference TRBV18 and TRBJ2-2 provide the parts outside the CDR3, is NAGVMQNPRHLVRRRGQEARLRCSPMKGHSHVYWYRQLPEEGLKFMVYLQKENIIDESGMPKERFSAEFPKEGPSILRIQQVVRGDSAAYFCASSPRRVTGELFFGEGSRLTVL.

The table lists this clone with a few counts. The chain joins TRBV7-7 to TRBJ2-1; D is unresolved. Trimming pared 5 bases from V and 6 bases from J, leaving 11 bases between. In germline, CDR1 is SSHAT, CDR2 FNYEAQ (reference sequence). The CDR3 is 13 amino acids. CDR3: CASSRFEVNEQFF. The CDR3 DNA reads as TGTGCCAGCAGCCGCTTCGAGGTCAATGAGCAGTTCTTC.

This chain joins TRBV5-1 and TRBJ1-1, with 7 nucleotides matching TRBD1. Germline CDR1 and CDR2: SGHRS and YFSETQ. V was clipped by 4 bases and J by 0 bases; unmatched bases: 6. This CDR3 contains 15 residues. CDR3 DNA sequence: TGCGCCAGCAGCGCCGACAGGGCCATGAACACTGAAGCTTTCTTT. Protein product: CASSADRAMNTEAFF.

The chain has TRBV10-3 and TRBJ1-2; D not certain. The germline CDR1 and CDR2 sequences are ENHRY and SYGVKD. Deletions cut 5 bases from V and 3 bases from J, with 7 bases between. This CDR3 region has 12 residues. The CDR3 coding sequence is TGTGCCATCAGTCGAGCATACTATGGCTACACCTTC. It translates to CAISRAYYGYTF.

This clone was observed a single time. J is TRBJ2-5 and V is TRBV6-2 or TRBV6-3, with D uncertain. Germline lookup yields CDR1 MNHEY and CDR2 SVGEGT. The CDR3 sequence is 17 residues long. V lost 0 bases and J 3 bases, leaving 17 bases between the germline ends. CDR3 in DNA: TGTGCCAGCAGTTACTCGAGTTCGGGTCCCAAGGAAGAGACCCAGTACTTC. Its protein is CASSYSSSGPKEETQYF.